Presented here are 22 T cell receptor beta chains from one specimen sequenced in a study of blood T cells in healthy people across ages. A second PCR of roughly 7 to 11 cycles used a sample-barcoded 5' primer and a J-beta primer mix. TCRdb recomputed calls from the 5' RACE reads with MiXCR, one row per CDR3 protein. The sample records just under 750,000 distinct CDR3 sequences, around a fifth being singletons. The material sequenced was blood. The receptors shown here come from a man aged 65-85 years in good health.

The rearrangement links TRBV18 to TRBJ2-5, with D unresolved. V was pared by 4 bases and J by 2 bases, with 11 bases between. This CDR3 is built from 14 residues. The germline V gene encodes CDR1 KGHSH and CDR2 LQKENI. The CDR3: CASSRGRLQETQYF. CDR3 nucleotide sequence: TGTGCCAGCTCACGAGGACGGCTACAAGAGACCCAGTACTTC. Together with reference TRBV18 and TRBJ2-5, the CDR3 gives the full variable domain: NAGVMQNPRHLVRRRGQEARLRCSPMKGHSHVYWYRQLPEEGLKFMVYLQKENIIDESGMPKERFSAEFPKEGPSILRIQQVVRGDSAAYFCASSRGRLQETQYFGPGTRLLVL.

This clonotype was found a few times. The chain combines TRBV5-1 with TRBJ2-3; 7 bases match TRBD2. Germline V gene sequence: CDR1 SGHRS, CDR2 YFSETQ. J lost 3 bases, V lost 0 bases, and 4 bases had no gene match. CDR3 size: 15 residues. The CDR3 sequence is CASSLGTRRTDTQYF. The CDR3 DNA follows: TGCGCCAGCAGCTTGGGGACTAGACGTACAGATACGCAGTATTTT.

This clonotype came up a few times. The rearrangement joins TRBV12-3 or TRBV12-4 to TRBJ2-5; 10 bases are a match to TRBD2. Germline trimming cut 7 bases from V and 4 bases from J; bases unmatched to any gene: 15. This CDR3 is built from 17 residues. CDR3: CASIRSSGRDIRETQYF. In DNA form, the CDR3 reads TGTGCCAGCATTCGTTCTAGCGGGAGAGACATCCGAGAGACCCAGTACTTC.

The chain recombines TRBV28 with TRBJ1-4; 10 bases agree with TRBD1. J lost 7 bases, V lost 5 bases, and 10 bases had no gene match. Germline V gives CDR1 MDHEN, CDR2 SYDVKM. The CDR3 extends over 16 amino acids. Here the CDR3 DNA reads TGTGCCAGCAGTCCCGCACTCGGGACAGGGGTTGAAAAACTGTTTTTT. Amino acids: CASSPALGTGVEKLFF.

A few counts support this clonotype. The chain employs TRBV20-1 and TRBJ2-3; D gene ambiguous. The ends were cut back, 6 bases at V and 1 base at J, with 14 bases in the middle. Per the germline V gene, CDR1 is DFQATT and CDR2 is SNEGSKA (reference sequence). The CDR3 has 14 amino acids. CDR3 coding DNA: TGCAGTGCCCAGCCCGACATCGGCACAGATACGCAGTATTTT. Encoded protein: CSAQPDIGTDTQYF.

The genes are TRBV29-1 and TRBJ2-5; D might be TRBD2 (7 bases). The J call may be incorrect, as the DNA end agrees better with TRBJ2-1. This CDR3 contains 14 residues. The germline V gene has CDR1 SQVTM and CDR2 ANQGSEA. The CDR3 nucleotides read TGCAGCGTTGAGGGTGGGAGGGGGAACAATGAGCAGTTCTTC. It yields the protein CSVEGGRGNNEQFF.

Regarding this clonotype: A much larger clone lies a single base off, so this may be a read error. The genes are TRBV7-2 and TRBJ2-1; perhaps TRBD1 as D (5 bases). Germline lookup yields CDR1 SGHTA and CDR2 FQGNSA. The length of the CDR3 is 15 residues. CDR3 region: CASSSTGTTYKEQFF. The CDR3 DNA reads TGTGCCAGCAGCTCCACAGGAACTACCTACAAGGAGCAGTTCTTC.

For this clonotype: An end of the junction does not agree with germline; a read error may underlie this. This chain joins TRBV7-2 and TRBJ1-1; no firm D call. The germline gives CDR1 SGHTA, CDR2 FQGNSA. The CDR3 consists of 13 residues. For the CDR3, the DNA is TGTGCCAGCACCTTACGTAGTAACACTGAAGCTTTCTTT. Translation gives CASTLRSNTEAFF. Combining the CDR3 with reference TRBV7-2 and TRBJ1-1 gives the whole variable domain GAGVSQSPSNKVTEKGKDVELRCDPISGHTALYWYRQSLGQGLEFLIYFQGNSAPDKSGLPSDRFSAERTGGSVSTLTIQRTQQEDSAVYLCASTLRSNTEAFFGQGTRLTVV.

The CDR3 nucleotides read TGTGCCAGCAGTTTCTTAGACAGGGCAACTAATGAAAAACTGTTTTTT. This codes for CASSFLDRATNEKLFF. The chain employs TRBV28 and TRBJ1-4, with 7 bases matching TRBD1. Trimming removed 3 bases from V and 0 bases from J; junction bases left unmatched: 4. The CDR3 is made up of 16 amino acids. CDR1 MDHEN and CDR2 SYDVKM come from the germline V gene.

The V gene is TRBV18, the J gene TRBJ2-5, with 7 bases aligning to TRBD2. The J call may be mistaken, given a closer DNA end match to TRBJ2-7. The CDR3 sequence is 14 residues long. Germline V gene sequence: CDR1 KGHSH, CDR2 LQKENI. Here the CDR3 reads CASSPTGGRYEQYV. CDR3 in DNA: TGTGCCAGCTCACCAACGGGCGGGAGATACGAGCAGTACGTC.

The chain employs TRBV24-1 and TRBJ1-2; a possible D gene is TRBD1 (6 bases). Trimming removed 4 bases from V and 6 bases from J, with 8 bases in between. Per germline, CDR1 KGHDR and CDR2 SFDVKD. The CDR3 covers 12 residues. In DNA, the CDR3 is TGTGCCACCAGTGAGGAGGGGGATGGCTACACCTTC. Amino acids: CATSEEGDGYTF.

The V and J genes are TRBV24-1 and TRBJ2-1, with D unresolved. There are 14 residues in the CDR3. The V end lost 9 bases, the J end lost 4 bases, and 15 bases lay between the germline ends. Germline V CDR1 and CDR2: KGHDR, SFDVKD. The CDR3 DNA follows: TGTGCCACCCAGAATCGAATAGGTTACAATGAGCAGTTCTTC. Encoded protein: CATQNRIGYNEQFF.

The J gene is TRBJ2-3, the V gene TRBV4-1; 9 nucleotides agree with TRBD2. Germline assignment: CDR1 MGHRA and CDR2 YSYEKL. The V segment lost 4 bases and the J segment 4 bases; nucleotides outside the gene matches: 12. The CDR3 runs to 17 residues. The CDR3 region has the DNA TGCGCCAGCAGCCCGATGGCGGGACTAGCTGAAGCAGATACGCAGTATTTT. Translating it yields CASSPMAGLAEADTQYF.

This clonotype showed up many times. This chain links TRBV12-3 or TRBV12-4 with TRBJ2-3; no clear D. V lost 11 bases and J 6 bases, leaving 12 bases between the germline ends. The CDR3 covers 11 residues. CDR3: CASSGADTQYF. CDR3 nucleotides: TGTGCCTCCAGTGGAGCCGATACGCAGTATTTT.

The J gene is TRBJ2-5, the V gene TRBV12-3 or TRBV12-4; D unclear. The CDR3 has 15 amino acids. The ends were cut back, 2 bases at V and 1 base at J, with 11 bases in the middle. This CDR3 is CASSLMGSIQETQYF. The CDR3 coding sequence is TGTGCCAGCAGTTTAATGGGTTCAATCCAAGAGACCCAGTACTTC.

This clonotype was counted between two and nine times. Germline is not matched at one junction end, which may reflect a read error. The gene calls are TRBV28 and TRBJ1-3, with 9 nucleotides matching TRBD1. CDR3 length: 18 residues. Germline loops: CDR1 MDHEN, CDR2 SYDVKM. The CDR3, as DNA: TGTGCCAGCAGTCCGGGACAGGGTGAGCATCCGGCTGGAAACACCGTATATTTT. Encoded protein: CASSPGQGEHPAGNTVYF.

CDR3 amino acids: CASRTGQGNEKLFF. The CDR3 nucleotides are TGTGCCAGCAGAACGGGACAGGGGAATGAAAAACTGTTTTTT. The V and J genes are TRBV2 and TRBJ1-4; TRBD1 matches at 10 bases. The trim removed 6 bases at V and 5 bases at J, leaving 3 bases unmatched. CDR3 size: 14 residues. Germline lookup yields CDR1 SNHLY and CDR2 FYNNEI.

The V gene is TRBV7-9, the J gene TRBJ2-1, with TRBD2 matching over 8 bases. Germline assignment: CDR1 SEHNR and CDR2 FQNEAQ (reference sequence). V lost 8 bases and J lost 7; bases outside the gene matches: 13. The CDR3 has 15 residues. The CDR3 is CASASGGMIVNEQFF. The DNA for the CDR3 is TGTGCCAGCGCCAGCGGGGGAATGATTGTGAATGAGCAGTTCTTC.

This clonotype has only a few counts. The junction does not match germline at one end; this may be a read error. V usage is TRBV29-1 and J usage is TRBJ2-1, with 14 bases identical to TRBD2. The CDR3 length is 18 residues. Germline-derived CDR1 and CDR2 are SQVTM and ANQGSEA. Here the CDR3 reads CSVDGTSGRSVSYNEQFF. The CDR3 nucleotides are TGTAGCGTTGACGGGACTAGCGGGAGATCCGTATCCTACAATGAGCAGTTCTTC.

This clonotype was seen ten or more times. The chain joins TRBV5-1 to TRBJ2-3; 10 bases map to TRBD1. The V gene's germline CDR1 is SGHRS and CDR2 YFSETQ. The CDR3 loop spans 15 amino acids. The trim removed 4 bases at V and 2 bases at J, leaving 4 bases unmatched. The CDR3 loop is CASSLGQGVTDTQYF. In nucleotides, the CDR3 is TGCGCCAGCAGCCTTGGACAGGGGGTCACAGATACGCAGTATTTT.

The chain uses TRBV9 and TRBJ2-7; 7 nucleotides align to TRBD1. The CDR3 contains 13 residues. Trimming took 4 bases from V and 6 from J; bases not matched to a gene: 7. CDR1 and CDR2 (germline): SGDLS, YYNGEE. The CDR3 spells CASSSRQGSEQYF. The CDR3 coding sequence is TGTGCCAGCAGCTCTCGACAGGGTTCCGAGCAGTACTTC.

The count of this clonotype is one. At one of its ends the junction is not consistent with the germline gene, which may arise from a read error. The gene calls are TRBV6-5 and TRBJ1-3; D gene ambiguous. The germline CDR1 and CDR2 sequences are MNHEY and SVGAGI. There are 14 residues in the CDR3. CDR3 DNA sequence: TGTGCCACACGACGCGAAAGCTCTGGAAACAGCATATATTTT. Protein: CATRRESSGNSIYF.